This T cell receptor beta chain was sequenced during a study of T cells in Graves' hyperthyroidism and ophthalmopathy. Study in general: Once the initial diagnosis was made, peripheral blood was obtained before any treatment.

Regarding the study as a whole: It was a median around 6 months before onset that the model predicted ophthalmopathy.

The V gene's germline CDR1 is MNHNS and CDR2 SASEGT. The CDR3 spans 16 residues. The germline V and J ends were trimmed by 5 bases and 13 bases, with 24 bases remaining between them. In patients aged 18 to 65, hyperthyroidism was newly diagnosed, with duration under 2 months. This clonotype was counted ten times or more. Its antigen is not identified. Template material for amplifying TCR beta CDR3 regions consisted of RNA transcripts. Using the HTBI primer set, a first-round RT-PCR was run on the TCR CDR3. MiXCR, applied by TCRdb to the multiplex PCR reads, yields one record per CDR3 protein. The sample records 100,000 to 130,000 distinct CDR3 sequences, approximately 15% being singletons.

The specimen was blood. The sequence was obtained from a woman in her forties or fifties with Graves' hyperthyroidism. The gene calls are TRBV6-1 and TRBJ1-6; D unresolved. The CDR3 loop is CASSHGRVPLPGPLHF. The CDR3 nucleotides read TGTGCCAGCAGTCATGGACGGGTCCCTCTCCCTGGGCCCCTCCACTTT.